This T cell receptor beta chain stems from a study of Ad26.COV2.S vaccination and SARS-CoV-2 variants. As for the study in general: Donor allocation was to the COV1001 Ad26.COV2.S trial arm. General study findings and limits: Total responses of T cells may have been underestimated by the analyses of TCR breadth and depth.

CDR3 length: 15 residues. Germline V gives CDR1 KGHSH, CDR2 LQKENI. The junction had 5 bases not matched to a gene; V was cut back by 5 bases and J by 2 bases. The data were produced by immunoSEQ multiplex PCR, yet TCRdb's version contains in-frame clones alone and is incomplete. The sample contains around 420,000 clones, approximately 87% of which appear only once. Worth noting for this clone: What it binds is unknown.

The treatment was: roughly 20 received Ad26.COV2.S at low or high dose, single or two shots; 5 received placebo; per-sample allocation not given. The samples date from day 63 after the first vaccine or placebo injection. This TCR was recovered from a person between 18 and 65 years old who received the Ad26.COV2.S COVID-19 vaccine or a placebo. The specimen comprised peripheral blood, sampled in a trial of Ad26.COV2.S vaccine versus placebo. The chain combines TRBV18 with TRBJ2-7, with 11 bases that match TRBD1. CDR3 sequence reads: CASSAPGQGAYEQYF. The CDR3 nucleotides are TGTGCCAGCTCAGCTCCGGGACAGGGGGCCTACGAGCAGTACTTC.